Following are 16 T cell receptor beta chains from one sample sequenced in a study of T-cell reconstitution after alpha-beta-depleted transplantation in children. As it was prepared, the TCRbeta library received unique molecular identifiers. TCRdb used MiXCR to reprocess the PCR reads, holding one entry per CDR3 protein. The table has about 470,000 distinct CDR3 sequences, roughly 44% seen once. This sample comprised PBMCs, obtained before TCRalphabeta/CD19-depleted stem cell transplant. Receptors were obtained from a girl aged 2-15 years with aplastic anemia, due to receive a stem cell transplant.

V is TRBV5-5 and J is TRBJ2-1; TRBD2 agrees at 14 bases. The V segment lost 4 bases and the J segment 9 bases; nucleotides outside the gene matches: 9. This CDR3 region has 16 residues. Looked up from germline, CDR1 is SGHKS and CDR2 is YYEKEE (reference sequence). The CDR3: CASSTALGLAGVEQFF. The CDR3 DNA is TGTGCCAGCAGCACTGCGCTGGGACTAGCGGGAGTTGAGCAGTTCTTC.

The rearrangement joins TRBV12-3 or TRBV12-4 to TRBJ2-3, with 9 bases aligning to TRBD1. The J segment lost 1 base and the V segment lost 5 bases, leaving 10 bases of the junction unmatched. The CDR3 spans 17 residues. CDR3 nucleotides: TGTGCCAGCAGTCGGAACGACAGGGGGTTTGGCACAGATACGCAGTATTTT. Translating gives CASSRNDRGFGTDTQYF.

This clonotype was detected ten times or more. This chain links TRBV6-5 with TRBJ2-3; 15 nucleotides line up with TRBD2. The CDR3 loop spans 19 amino acids. Germline-derived CDR1 and CDR2 are MNHEY and SVGAGI. The junction had 9 bases not matched to a gene; V was cut back by 2 bases and J by 3 bases. For the CDR3, the DNA is TGTGCCAGCAGTTACGAGACCGGGACTAGCGGGAGGCTAACAGATACGCAGTATTTT. Its protein is CASSYETGTSGRLTDTQYF.

The chain uses TRBV20-1 and TRBJ2-5; D not certain. The CDR3 runs to 13 residues. Trimming removed 2 bases at V and 0 bases at J, with 7 bases between. Germline V lookup: CDR1 DFQATT, CDR2 SNEGSKA (reference sequence). The CDR3 sequence: CSARIPYQETQYF. The CDR3 DNA is TGCAGTGCTAGAATCCCGTACCAAGAGACCCAGTACTTC.

This clonotype was seen a handful of times. The CDR3 DNA reads TGCAGTGCTAGGGGGGGACAGGACTACGAGCAGTACTTC. It specifies CSARGGQDYEQYF. The chain links TRBV20-1 to TRBJ2-7, with 8 positions matching TRBD1. The CDR3 has 13 amino acids. J gave up 3 bases and V 3 bases, and 4 bases lay outside the gene matches. Germline assignment: CDR1 DFQATT and CDR2 SNEGSKA (reference sequence).

This clonotype showed up just a few times. The chain employs TRBV20-1 and TRBJ2-2; maybe TRBD2 (5 bases). V lost 5 bases to trimming and J lost 5 bases, with 12 bases between them. The CDR3 covers 13 residues. Germline V CDR1 and CDR2: DFQATT, SNEGSKA (reference sequence). CDR3 in amino acids: CSAFGGPTGELFF. CDR3 in DNA: TGCAGTGCTTTCGGCGGGCCAACCGGGGAGCTGTTTTTT.

This rearrangement joins TRBV6-6 to TRBJ1-4; D gene uncertain. The germline V and J ends were trimmed by 3 bases and 6 bases, with 8 bases remaining between them. Germline V CDR1 and CDR2: MNHNY, SVGAGI (reference sequence). The CDR3 totals 13 residues. The DNA of the CDR3 is TGTGCCAGCAGTTATGGAGGGTATGAAAAACTGTTTTTT. Protein sequence: CASSYGGYEKLFF.

The chain employs TRBV28 and TRBJ1-5; 9 positions match TRBD1. The V and J ends lost 6 bases and 4 bases, in that order; junction bases with no gene match: 4. Germline CDR1 MDHEN, CDR2 SYDVKM. CDR3 length: 14 amino acids. CDR3 nucleotides: TGTGCCAGCAGACGGACAGGGGAGAATCAGCCCCAGCATTTT. This gives the protein CASRRTGENQPQHF.

V and J are TRBV20-1 and TRBJ2-7; D may correspond to TRBD1 or TRBD2 (5 bases each). Germline assignment: CDR1 DFQATT and CDR2 SNEGSKA (reference sequence). The CDR3 totals 14 residues. The V end lost 4 bases, the J end lost 2 bases, and 15 bases lay between the germline ends. The CDR3 DNA sequence: TGCAGTGCTATGGGCATCCGGGACCCCTACGAGCAGTACTTC. It is translated as CSAMGIRDPYEQYF.

The sample holds many counts of this clonotype. The chain links TRBV20-1 to TRBJ2-3; D possibly corresponds to TRBD2 (7 bases). Germline V gene lookup returns CDR1 DFQATT and CDR2 SNEGSKA (reference sequence). V was pared by 3 bases and J by 1 base, with 17 bases between. The CDR3 is made up of 16 amino acids. CDR3 sequence reads: CSASPSRGGGTDTQYF. The CDR3 coding sequence is TGCAGTGCTAGCCCTTCACGAGGGGGGGGCACAGATACGCAGTATTTT.

This clonotype has a handful of counts. The rearrangement links TRBV5-1 to TRBJ1-2; the match to TRBD1 covers 8 bases. This CDR3 contains 15 residues. Germline V gene sequence: CDR1 SGHRS, CDR2 YFSETQ. Losses at the gene ends were 0 bases for V and 2 bases for J; bases not matched to a gene: 3. Here the CDR3 reads CASSLGQGLNYGYTF. CDR3 nucleotide sequence: TGCGCCAGCAGCTTGGGACAGGGGCTCAACTATGGCTACACCTTC. Combining the CDR3 with reference TRBV5-1 and TRBJ1-2 gives the whole variable domain KAGVTQTPRYLIKTRGQQVTLSCSPISGHRSVSWYQQTPGQGLQFLFEYFSETQRNKGNFPGRFSGRQFSNSRSEMNVSTLELGDSALYLCASSLGQGLNYGYTFGSGTRLTVV.

This chain uses TRBV7-3 with TRBJ2-5; TRBD2 is a possible D gene (6 bases). Trimming took off 1 base at V and 5 bases at J, with 14 bases between the two ends. Germline loops: CDR1 SGHTA, CDR2 FQGTGA. The CDR3 sequence is 15 residues long. The CDR3 DNA reads TGTGCCAGCAGCTTAATTGGTAGCGGTGGGGAGACCCAGTACTTC. Encoded protein: CASSLIGSGGETQYF.

In its sample, this clonotype was seen once. The chain recombines TRBV25-1 with TRBJ2-5; 7 positions match TRBD1. Germline V CDR1 and CDR2: MGHDK, SYGVNS. The length of the CDR3 is 14 residues. V was clipped by 4 bases and J by 2 bases; unmatched bases: 4. CDR3 nucleotides: TGTGCCAGCAGTGGACCAGGGGGTCAAGAGACCCAGTACTTC. Its translation: CASSGPGGQETQYF. The complete variable domain, with remaining parts taken from reference TRBV25-1 and TRBJ2-5, reads EADIYQTPRYLVIGTGKKITLECSQTMGHDKMYWYQQDPGMELHLIHYSYGVNSTEKGDLSSESTVSRIRTEHFPLTLESARPSHTSQYLCASSGPGGQETQYFGPGTRLLVL.

As for this clonotype: A much larger clone lies a single base off, so this may be a read error. The genes are TRBV7-9 and TRBJ2-1, with D hard to call. The CDR3 runs 13 residues. From germline, CDR1 is SEHNR and CDR2 FQNEAQ (reference sequence). The V end was cut by 3 bases, the J end by 7 bases, with 10 bases between. CDR3 protein: CASSFVMLNEQFF. DNA for the CDR3: TGTGCCAGCAGCTTTGTGATGCTAAATGAGCAGTTCTTC.

The chain couples TRBV9 to TRBJ2-4; weak D call: TRBD2 (6 bases). This CDR3 is 15 amino acids long. CDR1 SGDLS and CDR2 YYNGEE come from the germline V gene. Trimming cost V 3 bases and J 8 bases, with 18 bases left between them. The CDR3 coding sequence is TGTGCCAGCAGCGATCAAGGTCGTTCGGGGGACATTCAGTACTTC. This codes for CASSDQGRSGDIQYF. Looking up the rest from reference TRBV9 and TRBJ2-4 gives the full variable domain: DSGVTQTPKHLITATGQRVTLRCSPRSGDLSVYWYQQSLDQGLQFLIQYYNGEERAKGNILERFSAQQFPDLHSELNLSSLELGDSALYFCASSDQGRSGDIQYFGAGTRLSVL.

The CDR3 spells CASSSDRASYNEQFF. CDR3 nucleotide sequence: TGTGCCAGCAGTTCTGACAGGGCCTCCTACAATGAGCAGTTCTTC. The chain has TRBV28 and TRBJ2-1; 7 positions agree with TRBD1. Germline CDR1 is MDHEN and CDR2 is SYDVKM. The CDR3 has 15 amino acids. Trimming took 4 bases from V and 0 from J; bases not matched to a gene: 3.